This T cell receptor (beta chain) was sequenced in a study of cytomegalovirus exposure and HLA in healthy donors. The table came from immunoSEQ multiplex PCR; TCRdb's copy has only in-frame clones and leaves some out. This repertoire shows under 200,000 clones, under 90% found once; its top ten account for around a tenth. CDR1 MNHEY and CDR2 SVGAGI come from the germline V gene. V lost 10 bases and J 1 base, leaving 14 bases between the germline ends. The CDR3 sequence is 14 residues long. The chain links TRBV6-5 to TRBJ2-1, with D possibly TRBD2 on 6 matching bases. The TCR was taken from a woman aged 18-30 years in good health and CMV-seropositive. The source material was PBMCs. CDR3 residues: CATRRGGSYNEQFF. In DNA, the CDR3 is TGTGCCACCCGGCGGGGCGGTTCCTACAATGAGCAGTTCTTC.